Listed below are T cell receptor beta chains from one sample, sequenced in a study of early T cells in non-severe SARS-CoV-2 infection. TCRdb re-called the 5' RACE reads through MiXCR, storing one row per CDR3 protein. Of around 98,000 distinct CDR3 sequences in the sample, about 11% were seen once. Sequencing was done on a sample of whole blood. These receptors all come from an adult who was a healthcare worker with PCR-confirmed SARS-CoV-2 infection or an uninfected control (not recorded which). Both conserved end residues are part of each CDR3. A D gene is named only where the DNA matches it firmly. Clone size appears in some rows only: once, few, many, or a class for an expanded clone.

v_gene,d_gene,j_gene,abundance,CDR3aa,CDR3nt
TRBV7-9,-,TRBJ2-1,-,CASSLSDEQFF,TGTGCCAGCAGCTTATCGGATGAGCAGTTCTTC
TRBV4-1,TRBD2,TRBJ2-7,-,CASSQGITGGLHEQYF,TGCGCCAGCAGCCAAGGGATAACGGGGGGGCTTCACGAGCAGTACTTC
TRBV24-1,-,TRBJ2-7,many,CATSDSSYEQYF,TGTGCCACCAGTGACTCCTCCTACGAGCAGTACTTC
TRBV7-8,-,TRBJ1-1,many,CASSLRDNTEAFF,TGTGCCAGCAGCTTACGCGATAACACTGAAGCTTTCTTT
TRBV11-2,TRBD2,TRBJ2-1,many,CASSLGGTRYYNEQFF,TGTGCCAGCAGCCTGGGGGGGACTAGATACTACAATGAGCAGTTCTTC
TRBV6-1,-,TRBJ2-7,few,CASNPSRDLHVQYF,TGTGCCAGCAACCCGTCCCGGGACTTACACGTGCAGTACTTC
TRBV9,-,TRBJ1-1,many,CASSVQGNTEAFF,TGTGCCAGCAGCGTACAGGGGAACACTGAAGCTTTCTTT
TRBV27,-,TRBJ1-1,many,CASRYVHLNTEAFF,TGTGCCAGCCGATATGTACACTTGAACACTGAAGCTTTCTTT
TRBV19,-,TRBJ2-7,-,CASSYRTSYEQYF,TGTGCCAGTAGTTACAGGACCTCCTACGAGCAGTACTTC
TRBV9,-,TRBJ1-5,few,CASSPDGISNQPQHF,TGTGCCAGCAGCCCGGACGGTATTAGCAATCAGCCCCAGCATTTT
TRBV20-1,-,TRBJ2-1,many,CSASGGQGSYNEQFF,TGCAGTGCTAGTGGAGGCCAGGGGTCCTACAATGAGCAGTTCTTC
TRBV6-2/TRBV6-3,-,TRBJ2-3,many,CASSYRDPSTDTQYF,TGTGCCAGCAGTTACCGGGACCCAAGCACAGATACGCAGTATTTT
TRBV28,-,TRBJ2-7,many,CASSLSGAEQYF,TGTGCCAGCAGTTTGTCCGGAGCCGAGCAGTACTTC
TRBV5-1,-,TRBJ2-6,few,CASSIGVGANVLTF,TGCGCCAGCAGCATAGGGGTTGGGGCCAACGTCCTGACTTTC
TRBV20-1,-,TRBJ2-2,-,CSARTHGDTGELFF,TGCAGTGCTAGGACCCACGGGGACACCGGGGAGCTGTTTTTT
TRBV13,-,TRBJ1-1,-,CASSFGTPGTVAFF,TGTGCCAGCAGCTTCGGGACACCGGGCACTGTAGCTTTCTTT
TRBV7-2,-,TRBJ1-3,many,CASTGRTGNTIYF,TGTGCCAGCACGGGGAGGACGGGAAACACCATATATTTT
TRBV5-1,-,TRBJ2-1,few,CASSLVGGGGYNEQFF,TGCGCCAGCAGCTTGGTTGGAGGGGGTGGATACAATGAGCAGTTCTTC
TRBV20-1,-,TRBJ2-5,-,CSARRVGEETQYF,TGCAGTGCTAGGAGGGTCGGGGAGGAGACCCAGTACTTC
TRBV4-1,-,TRBJ2-6,-,CASSQVMGVLTF,TGCGCCAGCAGCCAAGTCATGGGCGTCCTGACTTTC
TRBV20-1,-,TRBJ1-5,many,CSAERGGIQPQHF,TGCAGTGCCGAGAGAGGGGGGATTCAGCCCCAGCATTTT
TRBV28,-,TRBJ1-2,many,CASALTAISNYGYTF,TGTGCCAGCGCATTAACAGCTATTTCTAACTATGGCTACACCTTC
TRBV19,TRBD1,TRBJ1-2,few,CASTDRAYGYTF,TGTGCCAGTACCGACAGGGCGTATGGCTACACCTTC
TRBV4-2,-,TRBJ2-3,once,CASSPITPAGNTQYF,TGTGCCAGCAGCCCGATCACTCCAGCTGGCAATACGCAGTATTTT
TRBV7-9,-,TRBJ1-2,many,CASSFGTADGYTF,TGTGCCAGCAGCTTCGGGACGGCCGATGGCTACACCTTC
TRBV7-9,-,TRBJ1-1,-,CASTQTAANTEAFF,TGTGCCAGCACCCAGACGGCAGCGAACACTGAAGCTTTCTTT
TRBV28,TRBD1,TRBJ1-2,many,CASSLAGTAYGYTF,TGTGCCAGCAGTTTGGCCGGGACAGCCTATGGCTACACCTTC
TRBV29-1,-,TRBJ2-7,-,CSGLRGTAPYEQYF,TGCAGCGGCCTGAGGGGGACGGCTCCCTACGAGCAGTACTTC
TRBV13,-,TRBJ1-4,-,CASSLGLGATNEKLFF,TGTGCCAGCAGCTTAGGCCTAGGAGCAACTAATGAAAAACTGTTTTTT
TRBV13,-,TRBJ2-2,-,CASSFHSGELFF,TGTGCCAGCAGCTTTCACTCCGGGGAGCTGTTTTTT
TRBV7-8,-,TRBJ2-7,-,CASNGGTAYEQYF,TGTGCCAGCAACGGCGGGACAGCTTACGAGCAGTACTTC
TRBV12-3/TRBV12-4,TRBD1,TRBJ1-5,few,CASSLDRGRGNQPQHF,TGTGCCAGCAGTCTGGACAGGGGGCGCGGCAATCAGCCCCAGCATTTT
TRBV10-1,-,TRBJ1-1,many,CASSESRSGRTEAFF,TGCGCCAGCAGTGAGTCGAGATCGGGACGGACTGAAGCTTTCTTT
TRBV5-4,TRBD1,TRBJ1-1,many,CASSARDREAFF,TGTGCCAGCAGCGCAAGGGACAGAGAAGCTTTCTTT
TRBV20-1,-,TRBJ2-2,many,CSARWPLAGELFF,TGCAGTGCTAGATGGCCTTTGGCCGGGGAGCTGTTTTTT
TRBV29-1,-,TRBJ2-1,few,CSVAGKTYNEQFF,TGCAGCGTTGCTGGAAAGACCTACAATGAGCAGTTCTTC
TRBV20-1,TRBD1,TRBJ1-2,-,CSGQGNANYGYTF,TGCAGTGGACAGGGGAACGCTAACTATGGCTACACCTTC
TRBV29-1,-,TRBJ2-1,many,CSVQNEQFF,TGCAGCGTTCAAAATGAGCAGTTCTTC
TRBV5-1,-,TRBJ2-7,-,CASSLDGRAGEQYF,TGCGCCAGCAGCTTGGATGGAAGAGCGGGCGAGCAGTACTTC
TRBV10-1,TRBD2,TRBJ2-7,many,CASSESGRAGVESEQYF,TGCGCCAGCAGTGAGTCGGGAAGAGCGGGAGTTGAAAGCGAGCAGTACTTC
TRBV6-5,-,TRBJ2-7,many,CASRLPGSYEQYF,TGTGCCAGCAGGCTCCCAGGCTCCTACGAGCAGTACTTC
TRBV2,TRBD2,TRBJ2-1,-,CASVLLAGGNEQFF,TGTGCCAGCGTGCTTCTAGCGGGGGGCAATGAGCAGTTCTTC